These 11 T cell receptor beta chains share one sample of origin, sequenced in a study of OX40 agonist ivuxolimab in advanced cancers. Profiling relied on immunoSEQ multiplex PCR, and the TCRdb table lists in-frame clones only, not all of them. The sample includes 53,000 or so clones, approximately 93% of them seen just once. The starting material was CD4+ or CD8+ T cells sorted from blood, obtained in a trial of the OX40 agonist ivuxolimab. The receptors were gathered from an adult with an advanced solid tumor such as melanoma, head and neck, liver or kidney cancer.

V gene TRBV7-3 combines with J gene TRBJ2-5, with D unresolved. The J call may be wrong; the DNA end is better matched by TRBJ2-7. Germline CDR1 and CDR2: SGHTA and FQGTGA. This CDR3 contains 14 residues. DNA for the CDR3: TGTGCCAGCAGCCCTCTTGTCAGCTCCTACGAGCAGTACTTC. It specifies CASSPLVSSYEQYF.

The chain carries TRBV9 and TRBJ2-7; 12 bases line up with TRBD2. Germline-derived CDR1 and CDR2 are SGDLS and YYNGEE. The CDR3 loop spans 16 amino acids. Trimming cost V 4 bases and J 6 bases; bases outside gene matches: 11. CDR3 in DNA: TGTGCCAGCAGCCAGACCTCGACTAGCGGGAGCCTCGAGCAGTACTTC. It yields the protein CASSQTSTSGSLEQYF.

The V gene is TRBV7-2, the J gene TRBJ2-1; 7 bases are a match to TRBD2. CDR3 length: 12 amino acids. The V segment lost 5 bases and the J segment 5 bases; nucleotides outside the gene matches: 0. Germline lookup yields CDR1 SGHTA and CDR2 FQGNSA. CDR3 protein: CASSGLDNEQFF. CDR3 DNA sequence: TGTGCCAGCAGCGGACTAGACAATGAGCAGTTCTTC.

In its sample, this clone was seen once. The V call is TRBV4-3, the J call TRBJ2-7, with a tentative D call TRBD1 (5 bases). The ends were cut back, 0 bases at V and 0 bases at J, with 9 bases in the middle. This CDR3 is built from 15 residues. The germline V gene has CDR1 LGHNA and CDR2 YSLEER. This CDR3 is CASSQDSDSSYEQYF. Here the CDR3 DNA reads TGCGCCAGCAGCCAAGATTCCGACAGCTCCTACGAGCAGTACTTC.

V is TRBV9 and J is TRBJ2-7, with 10 bases aligning to TRBD2. Germline loops: CDR1 SGDLS, CDR2 YYNGEE. The CDR3 runs to 15 residues. The trim removed 0 bases at V and 4 bases at J, leaving 4 bases unmatched. The CDR3 nucleotides read TGTGCCAGCAGCGTAGGAGCGGGAGGGCCGTACGAGCAGTACTTC. Its protein is CASSVGAGGPYEQYF.

This clone has more than one count but fewer than ten. V and J are TRBV9 and TRBJ1-5; D may be TRBD1 (6 bases). Germline lookup yields CDR1 SGDLS and CDR2 YYNGEE. V was shortened by 0 bases and J by 4 bases, with 11 bases between the two germline ends. This CDR3 is built from 15 residues. For the CDR3, the DNA is TGTGCCAGCAGCGTAGGAGGGGGTGCGAATCAGCCCCAGCATTTT. Encoded protein: CASSVGGGANQPQHF.

This chain connects TRBV14 to TRBJ2-6; D remains ambiguous. Per germline, CDR1 SGHDN and CDR2 FVKESK. The CDR3 has 14 residues. V gave up 4 bases and J gave up 4 bases, with 8 bases separating them. As DNA, the CDR3 is TGTGCCAGCAGCCCGGGTACCGGGGCCAACGTCCTGACTTTC. Encoded protein: CASSPGTGANVLTF. Full variable domain (outside the CDR3, taken from reference TRBV14 and TRBJ2-6): EAGVTQFPSHSVIEKGQTVTLRCDPISGHDNLYWYRRVMGKEIKFLLHFVKESKQDESGMPNNRFLAERTGGTYSTLKVQPAELEDSGVYFCASSPGTGANVLTFGAGSRLTVL.

This clone was found a few times. V and J are TRBV28 and TRBJ1-5, with TRBD1 identical over 7 bases. Germline assignment: CDR1 MDHEN and CDR2 SYDVKM. The CDR3 is 15 amino acids. V lost 4 bases, J lost 4 bases, and 7 bases stayed unmatched. The CDR3 region is CASSSAGGLNQPQHF. In DNA form, the CDR3 reads TGTGCCAGCAGTTCGGCAGGGGGACTTAATCAGCCCCAGCATTTT.

The chain has TRBV4-3 and TRBJ2-7, with TRBD2 matching over 12 bases. CDR3 length equals 17 residues. V shed 2 bases, J shed 3 bases, and the junction held 8 bases outside the gene matches. Germline-derived CDR1 and CDR2 are LGHNA and YSLEER. CDR3 protein: CASSQTRILAGGYEQYF. The CDR3 nucleotides read TGCGCCAGCAGCCAAACGAGGATACTAGCGGGAGGCTACGAGCAGTACTTC.

The V gene is TRBV28, the J gene TRBJ2-7; D not certain. The CDR3 loop spans 11 amino acids. With 3 bases removed from V and 6 bases from J, the gap between germline ends came to 6 bases. Germline loops: CDR1 MDHEN, CDR2 SYDVKM. CDR3 loop: CASSFSGEQYF. CDR3 nucleotide sequence: TGTGCCAGCAGTTTTAGTGGCGAGCAGTACTTC.

The CDR3, as DNA: TGTGCCAGCAGAAAGAACAGCGACCTCAATGAGCAGTTCTTC. The encoded protein is CASRKNSDLNEQFF. The chain is built from TRBV28 and TRBJ2-1; no definite D call. The CDR3 is 14 residues long. Between the trimmed V and J ends, which lost 6 bases and 6 bases, there was a span of 15 bases. Germline assignment: CDR1 MDHEN and CDR2 SYDVKM.